The 22 T cell receptor beta chains below all came from one sample that was sequenced in a study of T-cell memory formation after mild COVID-19. One entry per CDR3 protein, called by TCRdb with MiXCR from the 5' RACE reads. The profile shows under 550,000 distinct CDR3 sequences, roughly 17% of them singletons. The sequenced sample consisted of PBMCs or a T cell subset sorted from them (not recorded which). The source of these receptors is a man between 18 and 29 years old who had mild COVID-19 (a few samples of this study predate the infection). Cell type and time point are not known.

This clonotype was recorded a few times. The gene calls are TRBV12-3 or TRBV12-4 and TRBJ1-3; D gene unclear. The CDR3 extends over 12 amino acids. V was clipped by 6 bases and J by 13 bases, with 16 bases between them. The DNA for the CDR3 is TGTGCCAGCAGCCTCCGCCCAGGTGCTATATATTTT. Its translation is CASSLRPGAIYF.

The table lists this clonotype with a few counts. The chain links TRBV5-6 to TRBJ1-4, with D unclear. Germline V CDR1 and CDR2: SGHDT, YYEEEE. V lost 3 bases and J lost 5, with 14 bases in between. The CDR3 contains 15 residues. CDR3 bases: TGTGCCAGCAGCTCCCTGACCGAGCTAAATGAAAAACTGTTTTTT. Its translation is CASSSLTELNEKLFF.

The gene calls are TRBV6-2 or TRBV6-3 and TRBJ2-7, with 10 nucleotides matching TRBD1. The CDR3 is 12 residues long. Germline V gene lookup returns CDR1 MNHEY and CDR2 SVGEGT. Losses at the gene ends were 2 bases for V and 10 bases for J; bases not matched to a gene: 2. As DNA, the CDR3 is TGTGCCAGCAGTTACGGACAGGGGGATCAGTACGTC. It codes for CASSYGQGDQYV.

The CDR3 nucleotides read TGTGCCAGCAGTTGGCTCGGAGGGAGCACAGATACGCAGTATTTT. This encodes CASSWLGGSTDTQYF. The chain has TRBV12-3 or TRBV12-4 and TRBJ2-3; tentative D call: TRBD2 (6 bases). The V end was cut by 4 bases, the J end by 0 bases, with 11 bases between. The CDR3 extends over 15 amino acids.

This clonotype was found a few times. The chain is built from TRBV9 and TRBJ1-6, with D uncertain. V was shortened by 4 bases and J by 8 bases, with 10 bases between the two germline ends. Germline assignment: CDR1 SGDLS and CDR2 YYNGEE. CDR3 size: 13 residues. The CDR3 sequence: CASSKRVDSPLHF. The DNA for the CDR3 is TGTGCCAGCAGCAAACGGGTGGATTCACCCCTCCACTTT.

The CDR3 loop reads CASSLNSPYQETQYF. The CDR3 DNA reads TGCGCCAGCAGCCTAAATAGCCCGTACCAAGAGACCCAGTACTTC. The chain carries TRBV5-1 and TRBJ2-5; no firm D call. This CDR3 is 15 amino acids long. The V end was cut by 4 bases, the J end by 0 bases, with 13 bases between. The germline V gene encodes CDR1 SGHRS and CDR2 YFSETQ.

V and J are TRBV6-6 and TRBJ2-3, with 11 bases identical to TRBD2. Trimming cost V 4 bases and J 2 bases; bases outside gene matches: 11. This CDR3 is 18 amino acids long. CDR1 is MNHNY and CDR2 is SVGAGI in the germline V gene (reference sequence). CDR3 sequence reads: CASSSAPLAGGLTDTQYF. The CDR3 bases are TGTGCCAGCAGTTCCGCCCCGCTAGCGGGGGGACTCACAGATACGCAGTATTTT.

This clonotype was counted only a few times. The V call is TRBV14, the J call TRBJ2-1, with 10 bases aligning to TRBD1. CDR1 and CDR2 from the germline V gene are SGHDN and FVKESK. V lost 5 bases, J lost 8 bases, and 9 bases stayed unmatched. The CDR3 covers 15 residues. The DNA for the CDR3 is TGTGCCAGCAGCAACCCCGGGACAGGGGTCGATGAGCAGTTCTTC. Its translation: CASSNPGTGVDEQFF.

The V gene is TRBV10-2, the J gene TRBJ2-2, with 8 bases that match TRBD2. This CDR3 region has 14 residues. V was clipped by 9 bases and J by 7 bases; unmatched bases: 10. Germline V gene data show CDR1 as WSHSY and CDR2 as SAAADI. The CDR3 is CARRPGLVGGELFF. DNA of the CDR3: TGCGCCAGAAGGCCGGGACTAGTAGGCGGGGAGCTGTTTTTT.

The count of this clonotype is one. The chain joins TRBV6-2 or TRBV6-3 to TRBJ2-1; TRBD2 is a possible D gene (7 bases). CDR3 length: 14 residues. The germline CDR1 and CDR2 sequences are MNHEY and SVGEGT. V was trimmed by 8 bases and J by 7 bases, leaving 18 bases between them. CDR3 sequence: CASARAGAINEQFF. In nucleotides, the CDR3 is TGTGCCAGCGCCCGGGCGGGGGCCATTAATGAGCAGTTCTTC.

This sequence joins TRBV7-2 and TRBJ2-4, with 7 bases aligning to TRBD1. The CDR3 totals 17 residues. Germline CDR1 SGHTA, CDR2 FQGNSA. J was trimmed by 0 bases and V by 2 bases; bases with no gene match: 7. CDR3 bases: TGTGCCAGCAGCTTAACCGGACAGGTTTCAGCCAAAAACATTCAGTACTTC. Its translation is CASSLTGQVSAKNIQYF. The whole variable domain, filled in from reference TRBV7-2 and TRBJ2-4, reads GAGVSQSPSNKVTEKGKDVELRCDPISGHTALYWYRQSLGQGLEFLIYFQGNSAPDKSGLPSDRFSAERTGGSVSTLTIQRTQQEDSAVYLCASSLTGQVSAKNIQYFGAGTRLSVL.

V gene TRBV20-1 combines with J gene TRBJ2-1; no reliable D call. Germline V gene lookup returns CDR1 DFQATT and CDR2 SNEGSKA (reference sequence). Trimming took 5 bases from V and 9 from J, leaving 5 bases between them. CDR3 length: 9 amino acids. CDR3 in DNA: TGCAGTGCTCCCCCTGAGCAGTTCTTC. Translated, it gives CSAPPEQFF.

This clonotype was observed a few times. The chain links TRBV5-5 to TRBJ2-7, with 8 nucleotides matching TRBD1. J gave up 7 bases and V 1 base, and 7 bases lay outside the gene matches. The CDR3 consists of 14 residues. The germline V gene encodes CDR1 SGHKS and CDR2 YYEKEE (reference sequence). CDR3 DNA: TGTGCCAGCAGCTTGCTCCCAGGGGGCAAAGAGCAGTACGTC. It is translated as CASSLLPGGKEQYV.

The rearrangement joins TRBV5-8 to TRBJ2-4, with 7 positions matching TRBD2. Germline trimming cut 9 bases from V and 9 bases from J; bases unmatched to any gene: 9. This CDR3 comprises 12 residues. The V gene's germline CDR1 is SGHTS and CDR2 YDEGEE. The chain's CDR3 is CATTWGGGIQYF. DNA of the CDR3: TGTGCCACCACGTGGGGGGGAGGCATTCAGTACTTC.

The chain joins TRBV7-3 to TRBJ2-5; 14 bases are a match to TRBD2. V was pared by 2 bases and J by 5 bases, with 7 bases of the junction left unmatched. In germline, CDR1 is SGHTA, CDR2 FQGTGA. This CDR3 comprises 17 residues. The CDR3 loop reads CASSLGTSGGSSETQYF. DNA for the CDR3: TGTGCCAGCAGCTTAGGGACTAGCGGGGGTTCCTCGGAGACCCAGTACTTC.

This clonotype was detected only a few times. The genes are TRBV9 and TRBJ1-3, with D hard to call. Trimming pared 0 bases from V and 0 bases from J, leaving 7 bases between. Germline V lookup: CDR1 SGDLS, CDR2 YYNGEE. This CDR3 is built from 15 residues. The CDR3 protein is CASSVATASGNTIYF. Here the CDR3 DNA reads TGTGCCAGCAGCGTAGCAACGGCCTCTGGAAACACCATATATTTT.

The chain uses TRBV19 and TRBJ2-7; 9 bases are shared with TRBD1. The CDR3 is 13 residues long. In germline, CDR1 is LNHDA, CDR2 SQIVND (reference sequence). Trimming took 6 bases from V and 4 from J; bases not matched to a gene: 4. The CDR3 is CASRAGQGYEQYF. In nucleotides, the CDR3 is TGTGCCAGTAGGGCGGGACAGGGTTACGAGCAGTACTTC.

The rearrangement joins TRBV5-1 to TRBJ1-2; 9 nucleotides line up with TRBD1. The ends lost 4 bases at V and 8 bases at J; junction bases unmatched: 9. Looked up from germline, CDR1 is SGHRS and CDR2 is YFSETQ. The CDR3 length is 14 residues. The CDR3 spells CASSLHRGQSGYTF. The CDR3 DNA follows: TGCGCCAGCAGCCTACACAGGGGGCAGAGCGGCTACACCTTC. The full variable domain, its missing parts supplied by reference TRBV5-1 and TRBJ1-2, is KAGVTQTPRYLIKTRGQQVTLSCSPISGHRSVSWYQQTPGQGLQFLFEYFSETQRNKGNFPGRFSGRQFSNSRSEMNVSTLELGDSALYLCASSLHRGQSGYTFGSGTRLTVV.

The chain couples TRBV20-1 to TRBJ2-3; 7 bases align to TRBD1. Losses at the gene ends were 7 bases for V and 2 bases for J; bases not matched to a gene: 12. CDR1 is DFQATT, CDR2 SNEGSKA, per germline (reference sequence). CDR3 size: 15 residues. The DNA of the CDR3 is TGCAGTGTCCGCCCACAACAGGGGCTCACAGATACGCAGTATTTT. Residues: CSVRPQQGLTDTQYF.

This chain connects TRBV30 to TRBJ1-4; D gene unclear. This CDR3 is 14 amino acids long. V gave up 3 bases and J gave up 7 bases, with 15 bases separating them. CDR1 and CDR2 from the germline V gene are GTSNPN and SVGIG (reference sequence). The CDR3 sequence is CAWSPSQVAEKLFF. DNA for the CDR3: TGTGCCTGGAGCCCTAGTCAGGTCGCTGAAAAACTGTTTTTT.

The chain has TRBV29-1 and TRBJ2-4, with TRBD1 matching over 8 bases. Germline V lookup: CDR1 SQVTM, CDR2 ANQGSEA. V dropped 6 bases and J dropped 8; count of bases not matched to a gene: 6. The CDR3 contains 12 residues. DNA of the CDR3: TGCAGCGTCACCGGGACAGGCGACATTCAGTACTTC. This gives the protein CSVTGTGDIQYF.

The V call is TRBV7-2, the J call TRBJ1-3, with a weak D call TRBD1 (5 bases). CDR1 is SGHTA and CDR2 is FQGNSA in the germline V gene. The CDR3 length is 15 residues. V dropped 5 bases and J dropped 4 bases, with 15 bases sitting between them. CDR3 region: CASSQVAGRGNTIYF. CDR3 coding DNA: TGTGCCAGCAGCCAAGTGGCGGGACGAGGAAACACCATATATTTT.